The sequence of this T cell receptor (beta chain) was determined in a study of OX40 agonist ivuxolimab in advanced cancers. Regarding the study as a whole: Low clonal expansion, among the lowest seen, marked partial responders at 0.1-3.0 mg/kg.

Assay: immunoSEQ multiplex PCR; the TCRdb copy retains only in-frame clones and omits some. The top ten clones hold approximately 3.6% of a sample with fewer than 95,000 clones, 80% to 95% of them seen once. The CDR3 loop spans 13 amino acids. Germline CDR1 reads MNHEY; CDR2 reads SMNVEV (reference sequence). V was shortened by 6 bases and J by 3 bases, with 12 bases between the two germline ends. This clone was observed a few times. The target antigen is unknown. This TCR was sampled from an adult with an advanced solid tumor such as melanoma, head and neck, liver or kidney cancer. The input for sequencing was CD4+ or CD8+ T cells sorted from blood, taken in a trial of the OX40 agonist ivuxolimab. The gene calls are TRBV27 and TRBJ2-7; D uncertain. CDR3 amino acids: CASSHRAGYEQYF. CDR3 nucleotides: TGTGCCAGCAGCCACCGGGCCGGCTACGAGCAGTACTTC.